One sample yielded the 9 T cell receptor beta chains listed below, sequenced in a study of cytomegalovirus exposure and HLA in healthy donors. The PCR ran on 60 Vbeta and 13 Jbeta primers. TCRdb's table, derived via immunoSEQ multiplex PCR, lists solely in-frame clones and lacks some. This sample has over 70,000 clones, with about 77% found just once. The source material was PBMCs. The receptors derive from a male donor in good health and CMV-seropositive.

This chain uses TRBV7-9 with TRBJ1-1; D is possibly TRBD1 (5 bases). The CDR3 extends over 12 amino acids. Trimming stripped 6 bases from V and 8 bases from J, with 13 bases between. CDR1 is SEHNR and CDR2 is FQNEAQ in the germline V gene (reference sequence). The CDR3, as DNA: TGTGCCAGCAGTTTCGACAGCCACGAAGCTTTCTTT. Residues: CASSFDSHEAFF.

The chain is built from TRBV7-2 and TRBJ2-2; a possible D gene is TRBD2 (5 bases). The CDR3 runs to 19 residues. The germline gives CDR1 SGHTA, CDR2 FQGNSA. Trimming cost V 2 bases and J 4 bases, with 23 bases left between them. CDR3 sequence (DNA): TGTGCCAGCAGCTTATTCCTCTTGAGGCCGGAGGTAAGCACCGGGGAGCTGTTTTTT. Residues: CASSLFLLRPEVSTGELFF.

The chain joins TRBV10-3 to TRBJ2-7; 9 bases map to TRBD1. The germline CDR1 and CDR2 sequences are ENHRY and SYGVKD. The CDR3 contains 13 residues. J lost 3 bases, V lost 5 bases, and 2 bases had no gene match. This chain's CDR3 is CAISRQGVYEQYF. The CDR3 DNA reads TGTGCCATCAGTCGACAGGGGGTCTACGAGCAGTACTTC.

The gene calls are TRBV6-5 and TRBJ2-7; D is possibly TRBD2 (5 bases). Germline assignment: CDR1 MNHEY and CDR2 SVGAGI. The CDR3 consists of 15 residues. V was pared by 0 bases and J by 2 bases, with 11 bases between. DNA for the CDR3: TGTGCCAGCAGTTACTCGATGGTCGGGACCTACGAGCAGTACTTC. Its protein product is CASSYSMVGTYEQYF.

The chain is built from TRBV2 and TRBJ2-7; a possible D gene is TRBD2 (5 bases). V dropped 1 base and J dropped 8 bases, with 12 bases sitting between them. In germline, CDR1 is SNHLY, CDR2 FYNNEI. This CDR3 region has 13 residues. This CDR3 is CASSEERLAKQYF. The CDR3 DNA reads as TGTGCCAGCAGTGAAGAGCGGCTAGCAAAGCAGTACTTC.

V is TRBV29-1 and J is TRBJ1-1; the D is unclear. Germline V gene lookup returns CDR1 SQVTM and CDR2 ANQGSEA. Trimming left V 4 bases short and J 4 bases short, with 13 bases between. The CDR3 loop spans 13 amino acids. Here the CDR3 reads CSVAVNVGTEAFF. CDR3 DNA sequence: TGCAGCGTTGCGGTAAACGTCGGCACTGAAGCTTTCTTT.

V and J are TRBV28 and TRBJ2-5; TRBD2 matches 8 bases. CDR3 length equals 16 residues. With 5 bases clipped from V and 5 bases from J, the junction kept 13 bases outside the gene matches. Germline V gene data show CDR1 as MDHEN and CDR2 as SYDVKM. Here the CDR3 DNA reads TGTGCCAGCAGTAACGCGAGCGGGAGAGGCCGGGAGACCCAGTACTTC. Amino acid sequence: CASSNASGRGRETQYF.

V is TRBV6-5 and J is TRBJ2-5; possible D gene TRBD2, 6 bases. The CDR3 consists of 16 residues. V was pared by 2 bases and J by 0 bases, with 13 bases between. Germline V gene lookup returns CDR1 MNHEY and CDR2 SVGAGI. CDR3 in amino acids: CASSYGGSGYQETQYF. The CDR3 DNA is TGTGCCAGCAGTTACGGGGGAAGCGGGTACCAAGAGACCCAGTACTTC.

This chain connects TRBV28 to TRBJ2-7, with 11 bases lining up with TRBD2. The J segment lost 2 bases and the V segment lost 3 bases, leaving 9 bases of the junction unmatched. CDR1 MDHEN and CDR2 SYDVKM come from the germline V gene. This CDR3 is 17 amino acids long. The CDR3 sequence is CASSFWSLAGGTYEQYF. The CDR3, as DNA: TGTGCCAGCAGTTTTTGGTCGCTAGCGGGAGGAACCTACGAGCAGTACTTC.